This T cell receptor (beta chain) is drawn from a study of T cell responses to AZD1222 COVID-19 vaccine. Study-wide context: Second doses were pooled across both intervals (about 4 or about 12 weeks). General observations from the study: Spike-spanning, vaccine-associated CD4 TCRs were dominant at 160-218 and 743-854. White British people made up most donors, females outnumbered males, and clonal diversity was possibly underestimated. Recipients of two AZD1222 doses showed rising Spike-specific TCR breadth and depth.

Repertoires were generated with immunoSEQ multiplex PCR, while TCRdb's copy carries only in-frame clones and drops some. The table lists about 110,000 clones, about 90% of them singletons. CDR1 is MNHEY and CDR2 is SMNVEV in the germline V gene (reference sequence). CDR3 length equals 13 residues. V lost 7 bases and J lost 4, with 8 bases in between. In the case of this clone: What it recognizes is unknown.

The sequenced sample was peripheral blood, obtained on day 0 of AZD1222 vaccination. The chain has TRBV27 and TRBJ1-6; D remains ambiguous. The clonotype comes from an adult in good health. The CDR3 region has the DNA TGTGCCAGCACAGGACGGTATAATTCACCCCTCCACTTT. It yields the protein CASTGRYNSPLHF.